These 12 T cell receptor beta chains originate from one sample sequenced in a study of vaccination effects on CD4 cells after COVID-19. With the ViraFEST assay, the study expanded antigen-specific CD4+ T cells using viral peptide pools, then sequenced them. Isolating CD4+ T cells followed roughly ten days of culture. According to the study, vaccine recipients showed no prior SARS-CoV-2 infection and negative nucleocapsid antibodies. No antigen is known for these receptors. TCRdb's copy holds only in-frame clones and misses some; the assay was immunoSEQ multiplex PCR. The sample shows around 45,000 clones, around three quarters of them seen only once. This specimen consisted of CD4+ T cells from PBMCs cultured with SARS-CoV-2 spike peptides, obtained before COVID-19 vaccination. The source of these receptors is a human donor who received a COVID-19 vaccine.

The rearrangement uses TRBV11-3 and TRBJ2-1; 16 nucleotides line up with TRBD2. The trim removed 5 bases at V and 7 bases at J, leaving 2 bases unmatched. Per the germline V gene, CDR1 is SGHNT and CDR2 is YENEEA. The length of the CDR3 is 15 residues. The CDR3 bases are TGTGCCAGCAGCACGGGACTAGCGGGGGGGAATGAGCAGTTCTTC. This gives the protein CASSTGLAGGNEQFF.

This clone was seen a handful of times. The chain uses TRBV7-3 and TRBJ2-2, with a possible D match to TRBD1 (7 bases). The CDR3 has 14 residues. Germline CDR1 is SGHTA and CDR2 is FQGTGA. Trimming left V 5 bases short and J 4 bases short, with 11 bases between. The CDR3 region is CASSGGTATGELFF. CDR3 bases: TGTGCCAGCAGCGGGGGGACAGCCACCGGGGAGCTGTTTTTT.

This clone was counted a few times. This CDR3 reads CASSLWAIDEQFF. The CDR3, as DNA: TGTGCCAGCAGCTTGTGGGCGATTGATGAGCAGTTCTTC. This chain links TRBV5-4 with TRBJ2-1; D gene uncertain. Germline-derived CDR1 and CDR2 are SGHNT and YYREEE (reference sequence). The V gene lost 1 base and the J gene lost 8 bases, with 10 bases spanning the gap. The CDR3 has 13 amino acids.

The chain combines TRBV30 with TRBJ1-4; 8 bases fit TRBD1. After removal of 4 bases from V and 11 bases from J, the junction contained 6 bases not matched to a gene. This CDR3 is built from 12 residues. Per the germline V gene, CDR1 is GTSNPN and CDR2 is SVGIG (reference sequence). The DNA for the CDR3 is TGTGCCTGGAACGGACAGGGAGAGAAACTGTTTTTT. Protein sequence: CAWNGQGEKLFF.

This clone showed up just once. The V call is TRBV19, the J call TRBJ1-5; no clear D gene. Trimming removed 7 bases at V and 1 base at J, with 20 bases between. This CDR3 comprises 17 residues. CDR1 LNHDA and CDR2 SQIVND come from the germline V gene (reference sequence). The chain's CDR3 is CASTLSPAPRSNQPQHF. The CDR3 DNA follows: TGTGCCAGTACGTTATCGCCGGCCCCGAGGAGCAATCAGCCCCAGCATTTT. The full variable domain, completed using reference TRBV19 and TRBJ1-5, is DGGITQSPKYLFRKEGQNVTLSCEQNLNHDAMYWYRQDPGQGLRLIYYSQIVNDFQKGDIAEGYSVSREKKESFPLTVTSAQKNPTAFYLCASTLSPAPRSNQPQHFGDGTRLSIL.

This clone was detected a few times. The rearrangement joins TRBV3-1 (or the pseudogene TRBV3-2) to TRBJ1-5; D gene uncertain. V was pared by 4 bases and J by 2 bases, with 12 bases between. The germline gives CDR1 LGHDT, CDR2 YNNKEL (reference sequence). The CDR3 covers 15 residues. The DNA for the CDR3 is TGTGCCAGCAGCCCCGGACTCCACGGCAATCAGCCCCAGCATTTT. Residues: CASSPGLHGNQPQHF.

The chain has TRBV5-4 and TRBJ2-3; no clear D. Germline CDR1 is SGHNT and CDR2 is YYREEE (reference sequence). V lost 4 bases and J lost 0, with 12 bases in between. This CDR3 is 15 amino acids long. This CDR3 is CASSHATSSTDTQYF. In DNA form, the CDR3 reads TGTGCCAGCAGCCACGCGACATCCAGCACAGATACGCAGTATTTT.

CDR3 coding DNA: TGCGCCAGCAGCCGGGACAGCTCCTACGAGCAGTACGTC. As protein: CASSRDSSYEQYV. The J gene is TRBJ2-7, the V gene TRBV4-1; 7 bases map to TRBD1. CDR3 length equals 13 residues. V lost 4 bases, J lost 0 bases, and 0 bases stayed unmatched. Germline V gives CDR1 MGHRA, CDR2 YSYEKL.

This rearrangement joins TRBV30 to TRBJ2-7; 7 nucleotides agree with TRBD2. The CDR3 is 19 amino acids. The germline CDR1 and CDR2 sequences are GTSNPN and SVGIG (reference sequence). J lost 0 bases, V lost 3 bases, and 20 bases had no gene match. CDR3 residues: CAWSLPLLADFGASYEQYV. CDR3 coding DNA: TGTGCCTGGAGCCTCCCTTTGCTAGCGGATTTTGGGGCCTCCTACGAGCAGTACGTC.

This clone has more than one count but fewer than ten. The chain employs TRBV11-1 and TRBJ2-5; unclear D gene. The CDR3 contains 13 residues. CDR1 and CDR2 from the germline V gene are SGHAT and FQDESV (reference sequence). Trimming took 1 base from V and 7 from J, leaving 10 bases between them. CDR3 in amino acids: CASSLGFLRTQYF. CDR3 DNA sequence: TGTGCCAGCAGCTTAGGGTTCTTAAGGACCCAGTACTTC.

In DNA, the CDR3 is TGCGCCAGCAGCATTAAATACGAGCAGTACGTC. It codes for CASSIKYEQYV. J is TRBJ2-7 and V is TRBV5-1; D not resolved. This CDR3 is 11 amino acids long. Germline loops: CDR1 SGHRS, CDR2 YFSETQ. The V and J ends lost 4 bases and 4 bases respectively, with 6 bases between them.

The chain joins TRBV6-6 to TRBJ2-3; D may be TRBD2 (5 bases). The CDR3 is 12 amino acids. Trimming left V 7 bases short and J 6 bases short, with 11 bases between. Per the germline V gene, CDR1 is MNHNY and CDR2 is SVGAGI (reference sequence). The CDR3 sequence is CASKARADTQYF. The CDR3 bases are TGTGCCAGCAAGGCGAGGGCCGATACGCAGTATTTT.